The subject of this entry is one T cell receptor (beta chain). This specimen comes from a study of blood T cell repertoires in COVID-19. Across the whole study: PBMCs, B-cell-depleted T cells, or T cells were the source of the cDNA or gDNA that made up the material.

Profiled with immunoSEQ multiplex PCR; TCRdb holds only in-frame clones, not every one. The table lists 45,000 to 60,000 clones, approximately 91% of them singletons. This sequence originates from a man aged 50 or older with acute or convalescent COVID-19. The sequenced sample was peripheral blood.

The CDR3 bases are TGCGCCAGCAGCCGGGAGTCCGGGACTAGCGGCACAGATACGCAGTATTTT. Translated: CASSRESGTSGTDTQYF. The rearrangement links TRBV4-1 to TRBJ2-3; 10 bases fit TRBD2. V lost 4 bases to trimming and J lost 1 base; unmatched junction nucleotides: 8. CDR1 is MGHRA and CDR2 is YSYEKL in the germline V gene. This CDR3 is built from 17 residues.